These T cell receptor beta chains were read from a single sample in a study of blood T cell repertoires in COVID-19. Assay used: immunoSEQ multiplex PCR; TCRdb lists only in-frame clones, some missing. The data show about 89,000 clones, with about three quarters seen just once and approximately 15% held by the top ten. The sequenced sample consisted of peripheral blood. The receptors were gathered from a woman older than 75 with acute or convalescent COVID-19. The CDR3 runs from the conserved cysteine through the conserved F or W. A D gene is named only where the DNA matches it firmly. A clone size is listed for some rows: how often the clone was seen (once, few, many), or a class if it is expanded.

V	D	size	J	DNA	CDR3
TRBV28	-	-	TRBJ1-5	TGTGCCAGCAATCCCGGGGGTGCCCCTAATCAGCCCCAGCATTTT	CASNPGGAPNQPQHF
TRBV14	-	-	TRBJ2-7	TGTGCCAGCAGCCGCTCAGGGGTGAGCAACGAGCAGTACTTC	CASSRSGVSNEQYF
TRBV6-5	TRBD1	-	TRBJ1-3	TGTGCCAGCAGTCCGACAGGGGGCAAAGGAAACACCATATATTTT	CASSPTGGKGNTIYF
TRBV9	-	-	TRBJ2-3	TGTGCCAGCAGCCCTAGGGGGGGGGCCACAGATACGCAGTATTTT	CASSPRGGATDTQYF
TRBV5-1	TRBD1	once	TRBJ2-1	TGCGCCAGCAGCATAGACAGGGTGAGCTCCTACAATGAGCAGTTCTTC	CASSIDRVSSYNEQFF
TRBV18	-	few	TRBJ1-3	TGTGCCAGCTCACCCCTTTCTGGAAACACCATATATTTT	CASSPLSGNTIYF
TRBV6-5	-	-	TRBJ2-2	TGTGCCAGCAATCCCGGGTCTTCGAACACCGGGGAGCTGTTTTTT	CASNPGSSNTGELFF
TRBV11-2	-	-	TRBJ1-1	TGTGCCAGCAGCTCCCCAGGGGATGAAGCTTTCTTT	CASSSPGDEAFF
TRBV6-4	-	-	TRBJ1-1	TGTGCCAGCTCCAAGACAGTCCTGAACACTGAAGCTTTCTTT	CASSKTVLNTEAFF
TRBV5-1	-	-	TRBJ2-7	TGCGCCAGCAGCTTGATCCCCGGGGGCGAGCAGTACTTC	CASSLIPGGEQYF
TRBV7-2	-	few	TRBJ1-5	TGTGCCAGCAGCTTATGGGGGCGCGAACAGCCCCAGCATTTT	CASSLWGREQPQHF
TRBV7-2	-	-	TRBJ1-2	TGTGCCAGCAGCTTAGAGGCGGGCAGGTCCCGATACTATGGCTACACCTTC	CASSLEAGRSRYYGYTF
TRBV6-5	-	-	TRBJ1-5	TGTGCCAGCTCGACAGGCCCTAATCAGCCCCAGCATTTT	CASSTGPNQPQHF
TRBV10-3	-	few	TRBJ2-1	TGTGCCATCAGTGAGAGATGGACAGAGGGTTCTAATGAGCAGTTCTTC	CAISERWTEGSNEQFF
TRBV29-1	TRBD1	-	TRBJ2-7	TGCAGCGTCCCCAAAGGACAGGGGGAATGGGGCTACGAGCAGTACTTC	CSVPKGQGEWGYEQYF
TRBV7-3	TRBD2	once	TRBJ2-1	TGTGCCAGCAGCTTAGCCCCGGGGAGCGGGGGACTTCAGGAGCAGTTCTTC	CASSLAPGSGGLQEQFF
TRBV10-3	TRBD1	-	TRBJ1-4	TGTGCCATCAGGCCTTCAGGGGGCTCGGAGGAAAAACTGTTTTTT	CAIRPSGGSEEKLFF
TRBV3-1/TRBV3-2	-	-	TRBJ2-2	TGTGCCAGTCTCGCGGGGCTTGGGGCCGGGGAGCTGTTTTTT	CASLAGLGAGELFF
TRBV2	-	few	TRBJ1-2	TGTGCCAGCAGTGTGACGGGACATCTGGGCTATGGCTACACCTTC	CASSVTGHLGYGYTF
TRBV7-2	-	few	TRBJ2-4	TGTGCCAGCAGCTTCGGCAGGGACATTCAGTACTTC	CASSFGRDIQYF
TRBV5-1	-	-	TRBJ2-2	TGCGCCAGCAGCTTGAGCATGGTCACCGGGGAGCTGTTTTTT	CASSLSMVTGELFF
TRBV15	TRBD1	-	TRBJ1-2	TGTGCCACCAGCAGAGATAGGGGGCTTATCTATGGCTACACCTTC	CATSRDRGLIYGYTF
TRBV5-1	-	once	TRBJ1-2	TGCGCCAGCAGCTTGCGGGGCTCGGGGGATGGCTACACCTTC	CASSLRGSGDGYTF
TRBV11-2	-	-	TRBJ2-1	TGTGCCAGCAGCACTCTCCGAAGGGGGGGGAGCTCCTACAATGAGCAGTTCTTC	CASSTLRRGGSSYNEQFF
TRBV5-1	-	-	TRBJ1-4	TGCGCCAGCAGCCGATCGCCCTCGGCAGGGGAGGGGGAAAAACTGTTTTTT	CASSRSPSAGEGEKLFF
TRBV6-5	-	-	TRBJ1-2	TGTGCCAGCAGTCGCGACAGCACCTATGGCTACACCTTC	CASSRDSTYGYTF
TRBV10-3	-	-	TRBJ2-2	TGTGCCATCAGCGGACAGGAGGGGGGGGAGCTGTTTTTT	CAISGQEGGELFF
TRBV5-5	TRBD1	-	TRBJ2-2	TGTGCCAGCAGCTGGACAGGGGGCGACACCGGGGAGCTGTTTTTT	CASSWTGGDTGELFF
TRBV10-2	TRBD2	-	TRBJ2-5	TGCGCCAGCAGAACGGGGGGGTACCAAGAGACCCAGTACTTC	CASRTGGYQETQYF
TRBV3-1/TRBV3-2	TRBD2	-	TRBJ2-3	TGTGCCAGCAGCCTCACCCGACTAGCGTGGGGTACGCAGTATTTT	CASSLTRLAWGTQYF
TRBV11-3	-	-	TRBJ1-2	TGTGCCAGCAGCTTATTCGGGAATGGCTACACCTTC	CASSLFGNGYTF
TRBV4-2	TRBD2	-	TRBJ2-1	TGTGCCAGCAGCCACTCCTCCCTTCCAACTAGCGGGGAGGGAAATGAGCAGTTCTTC	CASSHSSLPTSGEGNEQFF
TRBV7-2	-	-	TRBJ1-3	TGTGCCAGCAGCTTGTGGGCCCCGAGCTCTGGAAACACCATATATTTT	CASSLWAPSSGNTIYF
TRBV2	-	-	TRBJ1-6	TGTGCCAGCAGTGAGGTTCAGGGGTCACCCCTCCACTTT	CASSEVQGSPLHF
TRBV10-3	TRBD2	-	TRBJ2-3	TGTGCCATCAGGGGTAGCGGGGGTAAAGGGGATACGCAGTATTTT	CAIRGSGGKGDTQYF
TRBV7-2	-	-	TRBJ2-1	TGTGCCAGCAGCTCTTGGGAGGACAATGAGCAGTTCTTC	CASSSWEDNEQFF
TRBV25-1	-	-	TRBJ1-4	TGTGCCAGCAGTGAGAGGGGAGGTAATGAAAAACTGTTTTTT	CASSERGGNEKLFF
TRBV29-1	-	-	TRBJ1-1	TGCAGCGTTTGGGACTCGAAGAACACTGAAGCTTTCTTT	CSVWDSKNTEAFF
TRBV5-1	TRBD1	-	TRBJ1-1	TGCGCCAGCAGCTTGTTTGCAGGGGGAAGCACTGAAGCTTTCTTT	CASSLFAGGSTEAFF
TRBV2	-	-	TRBJ2-1	TGTGCCAGCAGCAGGGGCTCCTACAATGAGCAGTTCTTC	CASSRGSYNEQFF
TRBV10-3	-	-	TRBJ1-6	TGTGCCATCAGTGAGTCACAGAGCTCCTATAATTCACCCCTCCACTTT	CAISESQSSYNSPLHF